Presented here are 5 T cell receptor beta chains from one specimen sequenced in a study of CD8 T cells in Susac syndrome. The RNA input was 0.5 to 1 ug, and it was reverse transcribed with random hexamers. TCRdb reanalysed the immunoSEQ multiplex PCR reads using MiXCR and keeps one entry per CDR3 protein. This table holds 150,000 to 160,000 distinct CDR3 sequences, around 95% found once. Material for sequencing was CD4+ T cells from PBMCs. These receptors all stem from a human donor with Susac syndrome.

The chain recombines TRBV3-1 with TRBJ1-1; 7 nucleotides align to TRBD1. The CDR3 is 16 amino acids. Trimming removed 3 bases from V and 1 base from J; junction bases left unmatched: 8. Per the germline V gene, CDR1 is LGHDT and CDR2 is YNNKEL (reference sequence). The CDR3 region is CASSQHTGTENTEAFF. The DNA of the CDR3 is TGTGCCAGCAGCCAGCACACCGGGACAGAGAACACTGAAGCTTTCTTT.

The chain links TRBV11-2 to TRBJ2-7; D possibly corresponds to TRBD2 (6 bases). The CDR3 covers 17 residues. From germline, CDR1 is SGHAT and CDR2 FQNNGV. V was shortened by 0 bases and J by 7 bases, with 22 bases between the two germline ends. CDR3 amino acids: CASSLDRWGTAAGEQYF. The DNA of the CDR3 is TGTGCCAGCAGCTTAGATCGGTGGGGGACGGCGGCGGGAGAGCAGTACTTC.

The rearrangement uses TRBV6-6 and TRBJ2-7; D remains ambiguous. V was trimmed by 6 bases and J by 4 bases, leaving 10 bases between them. Germline V gene sequence: CDR1 MNHNY, CDR2 SVGAGI (reference sequence). The CDR3 covers 12 residues. CDR3 in DNA: TGTGCCAGCAGCACCATGAATTACGAGCAGTACTTC. It encodes CASSTMNYEQYF.

V usage is TRBV29-1 and J usage is TRBJ2-5; the D call may be TRBD1 or TRBD2 (5 bases each). Looked up from germline, CDR1 is SQVTM and CDR2 is ANQGSEA. The V end was cut by 6 bases, the J end by 2 bases, with 10 bases between. The CDR3 loop spans 12 amino acids. DNA of the CDR3: TGCAGCGTCCGGGACGGTCAAGAGACCCAGTACTTC. Protein sequence: CSVRDGQETQYF.

The chain has TRBV11-2 and TRBJ1-6, with TRBD1 matching over 10 bases. Trimming cost V 5 bases and J 10 bases; bases outside gene matches: 8. CDR3 size: 15 residues. The germline gives CDR1 SGHAT, CDR2 FQNNGV. In DNA, the CDR3 is TGTGCCAGCAGCCGACAGGGGGCTGTAAGCTCACCCCTCCACTTT. Residues: CASSRQGAVSSPLHF.